This TCR beta chain was recovered during a study of neurological immune-mediated disorders. Study summary: Secondary progressive cases numbered 3 among the roughly 35 multiple sclerosis patients, while the other 31 were relapsing-remitting.

Each TCR transcript was tagged with a 10-nucleotide random UMI during 5'RACE. TCRdb recomputed calls from the 5' RACE reads with MiXCR, one row per CDR3 protein. The sample carries more than 75,000 distinct CDR3 sequences, around 3.6% recorded once. Findings and caveats of the study: With the multiple sclerosis repertoire cluster, none of the clinical or MRI features showed an association.

This clonotype was observed many times. Its specificity is not known. The CDR3 contains 14 residues. Germline V gene data show CDR1 as LGHDT and CDR2 as YNNKEL (reference sequence). The J segment lost 15 bases and the V segment lost 1 base, leaving 9 bases of the junction unmatched. The chain employs TRBV3-1 and TRBJ2-1, with TRBD2 matching over 10 bases. Sequencing used PBMCs. The receptor was derived from a woman aged 50 to 65 with multiple sclerosis. DNA of the CDR3: TGTGCCAGCAGCCAAGGGGTTAGCGGGGGGTCCCGGTTCTTC. It codes for CASSQGVSGGSRFF.